This T cell receptor (beta chain) was sequenced for a study of blood T cell repertoires in COVID-19. Study in general: PBMCs, B-cell-depleted T cells, or T cells were the source of the cDNA or gDNA that made up the material.

The CDR3 sequence is 15 residues long. Germline CDR1 MNHEY, CDR2 SVGAGI. V lost 8 bases to trimming and J lost 1 base, with 15 bases between them. The table came from immunoSEQ multiplex PCR; TCRdb's copy has only in-frame clones and leaves some out. The table includes just over 150,000 clones, around nine tenths detected once. The sample taken for sequencing was peripheral blood. The sequence was obtained from a woman between 65 and 79 years old with acute or convalescent COVID-19. The V call is TRBV6-5, the J call TRBJ2-1, with unresolved D. The CDR3 region is CASSVQYASYNEQFF. The CDR3 bases are TGTGCCAGCTCCGTTCAGTACGCTTCCTACAATGAGCAGTTCTTC.